Each of the 15 T cell receptor beta chains below was sequenced from the same sample in a study of CD4+ T cells in melanoma. Generated by immunoSEQ multiplex PCR, the TCRdb table keeps only in-frame clones and is missing some. The sample records some 150,000 clones, around 90% being singletons. These receptors originate from a human donor with melanoma.

The chain combines TRBV6-6 with TRBJ1-5; weak D call: TRBD1 (5 bases). Germline V CDR1 and CDR2: MNHNY, SVGAGI (reference sequence). CDR3 size: 15 residues. V gave up 1 base and J gave up 2 bases, with 9 bases separating them. DNA for the CDR3: TGTGCCAGCAGTTACTTTGGCAGGGGCAATCAGCCCCAGCATTTT. Protein: CASSYFGRGNQPQHF.

This clone appeared a single time. The chain combines TRBV18 with TRBJ1-2; no definite D call. This CDR3 region has 13 residues. Trimming shortened V by 9 bases and J by 0 bases, and 11 bases separated the two germline ends. CDR1 is KGHSH, CDR2 LQKENI, per germline. The CDR3 sequence is CARHSEPNYGYTF. DNA for the CDR3: TGTGCCAGACATAGTGAACCTAACTATGGCTACACCTTC.

This clone was recorded only once. The chain carries TRBV7-9 and TRBJ1-1; D is possibly TRBD1 (5 bases). Trimming took 1 base from V and 1 from J, leaving 10 bases between them. The CDR3 loop spans 15 amino acids. Germline-derived CDR1 and CDR2 are SEHNR and FQNEAQ (reference sequence). Written as DNA, the CDR3 is TGTGCCAGCAGCTTAGTTGGGACGGCGAACACTGAAGCTTTCTTT. It yields the protein CASSLVGTANTEAFF.

The chain is built from TRBV7-3 and TRBJ1-2; D ambiguous. Germline CDR1 is SGHTA and CDR2 is FQGTGA. The CDR3 totals 15 residues. V was shortened by 1 base and J by 8 bases, with 17 bases between the two germline ends. CDR3 in amino acids: CASSLKAGTQEGYTF. The CDR3 nucleotides are TGTGCCAGCAGCTTAAAAGCCGGCACCCAGGAAGGCTACACCTTC.

The chain employs TRBV7-3 and TRBJ2-1, with D hard to call. Trimming removed 5 bases at V and 1 base at J, with 9 bases between. The CDR3 sequence is 14 residues long. Germline values: CDR1 SGHTA, CDR2 FQGTGA. The CDR3 reads CASSPGLSYNEQFF. The CDR3 bases are TGTGCCAGCAGCCCGGGCTTGTCCTACAATGAGCAGTTCTTC.

The V call is TRBV4-1, the J call TRBJ2-4; 9 nucleotides align to TRBD1. The CDR3 has 15 residues. J was trimmed by 1 base and V by 4 bases; bases with no gene match: 2. The germline V gene encodes CDR1 MGHRA and CDR2 YSYEKL. CDR3 sequence: CASSPGTGAKNIQYF. The CDR3 DNA reads as TGCGCCAGCAGCCCCGGGACAGGGGCCAAAAACATTCAGTACTTC.

The chain is built from TRBV7-2 and TRBJ1-4, with D hard to call. Germline V lookup: CDR1 SGHTA, CDR2 FQGNSA. The CDR3 has 15 amino acids. Trimming took 1 base from V and 8 from J, leaving 14 bases between them. The CDR3, as DNA: TGTGCCAGCAGCTTAGGACAATCGAATCGGGAAAAACTGTTTTTT. Amino acid sequence: CASSLGQSNREKLFF.

The chain employs TRBV6-5 and TRBJ2-7; D is uncertain. CDR3 length: 12 amino acids. V shed 5 bases and J shed 3 bases, with 8 bases lying between them. The germline CDR1 and CDR2 sequences are MNHEY and SVGAGI. The CDR3 here is CASSASLYEQYF. The DNA of the CDR3 is TGTGCCAGCAGTGCGAGCCTCTACGAGCAGTACTTC.

This chain links TRBV5-6 with TRBJ1-5; D remains ambiguous. The CDR3 length is 16 residues. The germline V and J ends were trimmed by 4 bases and 0 bases, with 14 bases remaining between them. Germline V gene lookup returns CDR1 SGHDT and CDR2 YYEEEE. The CDR3 is CASSPFSDGSNQPQHF. The CDR3 DNA follows: TGTGCCAGCAGCCCCTTTTCCGACGGTAGCAATCAGCCCCAGCATTTT. Using reference TRBV5-6 and TRBJ1-5 for the parts outside the CDR3, the full variable domain is DAGVTQSPTHLIKTRGQQVTLRCSPKSGHDTVSWYQQALGQGPQFIFQYYEEEERQRGNFPDRFSGHQFPNYSSELNVNALLLGDSALYLCASSPFSDGSNQPQHFGDGTRLSIL.

This chain joins TRBV25-1 and TRBJ1-2; D is undetermined. The CDR3 sequence is 11 residues long. The V end lost 6 bases, the J end lost 2 bases, and 4 bases lay between the germline ends. CDR1 is MGHDK, CDR2 SYGVNS, per germline. The CDR3 spells CASSENYGYTF. Written as DNA, the CDR3 is TGTGCCAGCAGCGAAAACTATGGCTACACCTTC.

The chain recombines TRBV14 with TRBJ2-5; weak D call: TRBD2 (5 bases). This CDR3 contains 14 residues. Looked up from germline, CDR1 is SGHDN and CDR2 is FVKESK. Trimming cost V 6 bases and J 7 bases, with 18 bases left between them. CDR3 sequence: CASSRGTARGTQYF. The DNA for the CDR3 is TGTGCCAGCAGTCGGGGTACAGCCCGGGGGACCCAGTACTTC.

The genes are TRBV29-1 and TRBJ1-1; perhaps TRBD1 as D (5 bases). Trimming removed 4 bases at V and 0 bases at J, with 21 bases between. The germline V gene encodes CDR1 SQVTM and CDR2 ANQGSEA. This CDR3 spans 17 amino acids. The CDR3 protein is CSVVKRGRGGMNTEAFF. The CDR3 DNA is TGCAGCGTTGTAAAGCGCGGGAGGGGAGGGATGAACACTGAAGCTTTCTTT.

This clone was counted a single time. The chain carries TRBV6-1 and TRBJ2-5, with D uncertain. CDR1 and CDR2 (germline): MNHNS, SASEGT. The CDR3 runs to 13 residues. The V end was cut by 9 bases, the J end by 1 base, with 12 bases between. CDR3 region: CASKLGTQETQYF. The DNA for the CDR3 is TGTGCCAGTAAGCTCGGAACCCAAGAGACCCAGTACTTC.

The gene calls are TRBV11-2 and TRBJ2-3; D gene ambiguous. This CDR3 spans 13 amino acids. From germline, CDR1 is SGHAT and CDR2 FQNNGV. V was pared by 6 bases and J by 2 bases, with 9 bases between. CDR3 protein: CASSRGLTDTQYF. The CDR3 DNA follows: TGTGCCAGCAGTCGCGGCCTCACAGATACGCAGTATTTT.

This clone was picked up a small number of times. V usage is TRBV21-1 and J usage is TRBJ1-4; TRBD1, the table's D call, was not compared with the DNA. TRBV21-1 is shown as a pseudogene. The CDR3 has 10 residues. DNA of the CDR3: TGTGCCAGCAGCGTACGACAGGGAAATTTT. It codes for CASSVRQGNF.